The present T cell receptor beta chain was sequenced within a study of a mutant IDH1 vaccine in newly diagnosed glioma. Study-level background: Patients previously underwent radiotherapy, temozolomide, or both, and most underwent both.

Time point of the sample: week 5, during vaccination. What each vaccine dose contained was 300 ug of mutant IDH1 20-mer peptide, accompanied by topical imiquimod. This table comes from immunoSEQ multiplex PCR, and its TCRdb copy is limited to in-frame clones, with some not included. The repertoire holds 75,000 to 85,000 clones, with roughly 91% as singletons. With V trimmed by 3 bases and J by 5 bases, 8 bases remained unmatched. CDR1 and CDR2 from the germline V gene are SGHRS and YFSETQ. CDR3 length: 15 residues. Study findings and constraints: Variations in leading peripheral T cell clonotypes appeared to have no connection with pseudoprogression.

Notes on this clone: As yet, its antigen is unknown.

This clonotype was obtained from a woman in her fifties or sixties with glioma. V is TRBV5-1 and J is TRBJ2-5, with 9 bases identical to TRBD1. The sample consisted of PBMCs, taken from a glioma patient whose treatment included an IDH1 peptide vaccine. The DNA for the CDR3 is TGCGCCAGCAGCTACGGGACAGGGAGGTGGGAGACCCAGTACTTC. Amino acids: CASSYGTGRWETQYF.